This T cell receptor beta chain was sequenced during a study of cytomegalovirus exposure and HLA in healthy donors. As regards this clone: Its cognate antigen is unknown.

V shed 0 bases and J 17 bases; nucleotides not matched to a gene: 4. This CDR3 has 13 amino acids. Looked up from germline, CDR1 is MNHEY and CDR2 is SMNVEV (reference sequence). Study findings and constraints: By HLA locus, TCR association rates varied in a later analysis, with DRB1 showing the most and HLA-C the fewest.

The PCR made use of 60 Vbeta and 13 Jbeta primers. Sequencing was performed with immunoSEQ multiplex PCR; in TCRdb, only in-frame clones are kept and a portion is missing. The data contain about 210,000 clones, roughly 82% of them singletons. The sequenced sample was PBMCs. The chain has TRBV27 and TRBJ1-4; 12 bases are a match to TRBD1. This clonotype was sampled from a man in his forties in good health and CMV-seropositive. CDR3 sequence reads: CASSLSGTGGLFF. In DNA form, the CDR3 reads TGTGCCAGCAGTTTATCCGGGACAGGGGGCCTATTTTTT.